One sample yielded the 3 T cell receptor beta chains listed below, sequenced in a study of regulatory T cells in long-lasting Graves disease. Time point in this sample: newly diagnosed GD, antithyroid drugs for less than 3 months. Scientists built the TCR library using RNA that was extracted from PBMCs. Construction of TCR beta libraries relied on iRepertoire HTBI primers and on Arm-PCR targeting CDR3 regions. TCRdb re-derived calls from the multiplex PCR reads in MiXCR, one entry per CDR3 protein. The repertoire holds 360,000 or so distinct CDR3 sequences, with approximately 15% as singletons. The data also belong to a second study, concerning T cells in Graves' hyperthyroidism and ophthalmopathy.

The sequenced sample was peripheral blood mononuclear cells (PBMCs), obtained at new diagnosis, from a patient treated with antithyroid drugs. These receptors were obtained from a man aged 35-49 years with Graves disease.

Notes on this clonotype: This may be a read error, as it is one base from a much larger clone. The J gene is TRBJ2-1, the V gene TRBV2; 7 bases line up with TRBD1. The J call may not be correct, given that the DNA end is closer to TRBJ2-5. The CDR3 is made up of 15 amino acids. In germline, CDR1 is SNHLY, CDR2 FYNNEI. The CDR3 protein is CASSEATGSWETQYF. CDR3 sequence (DNA): TGTGCCAGCAGTGAAGCGACAGGGTCGTGGGAGACCCAGTACTTC.

J is TRBJ1-2 and V is TRBV18; D remains unclear. V lost 2 bases, J lost 6 bases, and 13 bases lay in between. The CDR3 length is 14 residues. The germline V gene encodes CDR1 KGHSH and CDR2 LQKENI. The chain's CDR3 is CASSPSTMSHGYTF. CDR3 DNA: TGTGCCAGCTCACCAAGTACTATGTCTCATGGCTACACCTTC.

This clonotype appeared many times. V and J are TRBV2 and TRBJ1-1; D is undetermined. CDR3 length: 13 amino acids. The V gene lost 8 bases and the J gene lost 2 bases, with 12 bases spanning the gap. CDR1 and CDR2 (germline): SNHLY, FYNNEI. The CDR3, as DNA: TGTGCCAGCTTACAGTATCCCAACACTGAAGCTTTCTTT. This sequence encodes CASLQYPNTEAFF.